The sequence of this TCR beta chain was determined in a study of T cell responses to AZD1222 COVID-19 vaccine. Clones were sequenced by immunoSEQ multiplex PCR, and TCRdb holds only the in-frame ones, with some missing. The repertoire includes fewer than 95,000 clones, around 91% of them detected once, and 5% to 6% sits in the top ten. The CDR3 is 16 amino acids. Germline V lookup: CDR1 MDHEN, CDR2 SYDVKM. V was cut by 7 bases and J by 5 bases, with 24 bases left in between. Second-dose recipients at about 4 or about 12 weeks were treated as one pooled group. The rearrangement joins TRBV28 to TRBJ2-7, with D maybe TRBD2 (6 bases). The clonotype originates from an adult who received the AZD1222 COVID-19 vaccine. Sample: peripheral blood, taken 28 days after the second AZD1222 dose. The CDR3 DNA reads TGTGCCAGCACCCCCTTGGTTGGTCTCACGGGGGACGAGCAGTACTTC. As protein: CASTPLVGLTGDEQYF.